The entry below gives a single T cell receptor beta chain sequence along with its context. Other DNA sequences of this sample code for an identical CDR3. Sequencing used immunoSEQ multiplex PCR; TCRdb keeps in-frame clones, though not all of them. The sample lists about 100,000 clones; approximately 96% were seen once. The data belong to a study of technical replicates of blood from a handful of donors. With 4 bases removed from V and 1 base from J, the gap between germline ends came to 9 bases. From germline, CDR1 is SGHDT and CDR2 YYEEEE. This CDR3 has 13 residues. The receptor was isolated from a human donor in good health. Input material: T cells isolated from PBMCs. The chain has TRBV5-6 and TRBJ2-7, with D possibly being TRBD2 (5 bases). The CDR3 sequence is CASSPTGSYEQYF. The CDR3 bases are TGTGCCAGCAGCCCGACGGGATCCTACGAGCAGTACTTC.